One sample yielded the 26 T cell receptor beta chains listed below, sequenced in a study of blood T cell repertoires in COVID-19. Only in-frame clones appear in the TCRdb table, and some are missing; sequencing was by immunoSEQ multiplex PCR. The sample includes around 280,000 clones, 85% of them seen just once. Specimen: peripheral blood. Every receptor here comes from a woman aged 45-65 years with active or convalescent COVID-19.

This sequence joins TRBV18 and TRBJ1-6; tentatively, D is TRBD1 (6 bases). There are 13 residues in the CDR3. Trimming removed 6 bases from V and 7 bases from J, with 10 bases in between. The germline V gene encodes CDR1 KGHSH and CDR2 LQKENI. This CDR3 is CASSGQKNSPLHF. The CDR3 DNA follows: TGTGCCAGCTCTGGACAGAAAAATTCACCCCTCCACTTT.

The CDR3 DNA reads as TGTGCCACCAGTGATGGGAGTTGGCGGGAGAGGACCAAAAACATTCAGTACTTC. Residues: CATSDGSWRERTKNIQYF. This chain connects TRBV24-1 to TRBJ2-4, with 7 bases fitting TRBD2. The CDR3 totals 18 residues. Trimming removed 3 bases from V and 2 bases from J; junction bases left unmatched: 12. Germline values: CDR1 KGHDR, CDR2 SFDVKD.

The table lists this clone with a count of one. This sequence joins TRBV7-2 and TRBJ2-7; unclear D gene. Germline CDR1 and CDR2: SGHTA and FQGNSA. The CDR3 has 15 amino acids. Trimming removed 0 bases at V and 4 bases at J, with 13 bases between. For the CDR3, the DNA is TGTGCCAGCAGCTTAGCCGTCTCGGGTCCTTACGAGCAGTACTTC. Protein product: CASSLAVSGPYEQYF.

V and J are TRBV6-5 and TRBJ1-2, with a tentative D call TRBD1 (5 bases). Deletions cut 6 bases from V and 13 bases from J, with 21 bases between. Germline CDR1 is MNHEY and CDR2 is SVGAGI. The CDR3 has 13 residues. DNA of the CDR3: TGTGCCAGCAGACCATCTCCTCCGGGGGATTCCACCTTC. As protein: CASRPSPPGDSTF.

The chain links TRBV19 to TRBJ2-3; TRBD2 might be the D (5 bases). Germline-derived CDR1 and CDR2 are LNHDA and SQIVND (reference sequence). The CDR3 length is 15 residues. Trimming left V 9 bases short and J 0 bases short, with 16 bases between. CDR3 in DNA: TGTGCCAGCAGAATCCGAAGCGGAAGCACAGATACGCAGTATTTT. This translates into CASRIRSGSTDTQYF.

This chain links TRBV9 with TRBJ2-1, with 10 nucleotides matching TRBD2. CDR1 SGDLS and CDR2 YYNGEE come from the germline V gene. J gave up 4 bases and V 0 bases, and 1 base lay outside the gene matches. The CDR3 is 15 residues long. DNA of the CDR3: TGTGCCAGCAGCGTAGTTAGCGGGAGGTACAATGAGCAGTTCTTC. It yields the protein CASSVVSGRYNEQFF. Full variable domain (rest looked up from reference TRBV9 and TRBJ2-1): DSGVTQTPKHLITATGQRVTLRCSPRSGDLSVYWYQQSLDQGLQFLIQYYNGEERAKGNILERFSAQQFPDLHSELNLSSLELGDSALYFCASSVVSGRYNEQFFGPGTRLTVL.

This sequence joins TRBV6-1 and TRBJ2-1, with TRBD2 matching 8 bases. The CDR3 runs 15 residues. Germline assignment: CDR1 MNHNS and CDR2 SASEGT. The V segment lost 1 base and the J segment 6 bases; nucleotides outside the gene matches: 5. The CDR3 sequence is CASSEGLASLNEQFF. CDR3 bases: TGTGCCAGCAGTGAAGGACTAGCGTCCCTCAATGAGCAGTTCTTC.

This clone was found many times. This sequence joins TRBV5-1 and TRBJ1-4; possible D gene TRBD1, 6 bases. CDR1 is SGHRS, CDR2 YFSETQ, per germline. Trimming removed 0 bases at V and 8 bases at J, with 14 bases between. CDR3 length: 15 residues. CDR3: CASSLAGTPGEKLFF. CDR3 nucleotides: TGCGCCAGCAGCTTGGCGGGGACACCCGGCGAAAAACTGTTTTTT.

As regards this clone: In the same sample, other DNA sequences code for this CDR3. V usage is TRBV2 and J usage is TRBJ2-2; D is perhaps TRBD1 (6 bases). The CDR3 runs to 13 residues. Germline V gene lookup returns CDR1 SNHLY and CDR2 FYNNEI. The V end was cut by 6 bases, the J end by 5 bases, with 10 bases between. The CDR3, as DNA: TGTGCCAGCAGAGGACAGAGTACCGGGGAGCTGTTTTTT. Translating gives CASRGQSTGELFF. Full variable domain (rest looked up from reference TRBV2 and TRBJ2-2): EPEVTQTPSHQVTQMGQEVILRCVPISNHLYFYWYRQILGQKVEFLVSFYNNEISEKSEIFDDQFSVERPDGSNFTLKIRSTKLEDSAMYFCASRGQSTGELFFGEGSRLTVL.

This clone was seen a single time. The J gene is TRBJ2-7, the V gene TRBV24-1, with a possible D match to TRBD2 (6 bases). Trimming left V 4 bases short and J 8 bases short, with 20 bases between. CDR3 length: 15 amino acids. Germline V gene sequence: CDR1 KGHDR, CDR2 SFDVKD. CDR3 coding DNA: TGTGCCACCAGTGACGGGGGACCGGGGAAACGGCAGCAGTACTTC. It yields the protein CATSDGGPGKRQQYF.

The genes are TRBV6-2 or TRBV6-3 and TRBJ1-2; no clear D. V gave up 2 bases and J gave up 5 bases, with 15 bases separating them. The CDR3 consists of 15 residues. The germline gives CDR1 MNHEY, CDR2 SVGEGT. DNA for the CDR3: TGTGCCAGCAGTTACAGGGAAGAGAGCGGTTATGGCTACACCTTC. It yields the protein CASSYREESGYGYTF.

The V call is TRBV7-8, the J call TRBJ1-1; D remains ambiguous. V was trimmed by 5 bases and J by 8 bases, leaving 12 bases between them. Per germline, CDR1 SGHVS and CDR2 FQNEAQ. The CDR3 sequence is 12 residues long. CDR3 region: CASSPGWHEAFF. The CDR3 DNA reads TGTGCCAGCAGCCCGGGGTGGCACGAAGCTTTCTTT.

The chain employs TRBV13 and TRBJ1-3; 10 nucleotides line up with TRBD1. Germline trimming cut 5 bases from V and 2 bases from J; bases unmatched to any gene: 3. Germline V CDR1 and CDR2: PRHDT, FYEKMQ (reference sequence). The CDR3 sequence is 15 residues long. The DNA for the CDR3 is TGTGCCAGCAGCCCAGGGACAGGGGCTGGAAACACCATATATTTT. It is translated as CASSPGTGAGNTIYF. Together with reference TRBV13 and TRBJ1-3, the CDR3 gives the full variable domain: AAGVIQSPRHLIKEKRETATLKCYPIPRHDTVYWYQQGPGQDPQFLISFYEKMQSDKGSIPDRFSAQQFSDYHSELNMSSLELGDSALYFCASSPGTGAGNTIYFGEGSWLTVV.

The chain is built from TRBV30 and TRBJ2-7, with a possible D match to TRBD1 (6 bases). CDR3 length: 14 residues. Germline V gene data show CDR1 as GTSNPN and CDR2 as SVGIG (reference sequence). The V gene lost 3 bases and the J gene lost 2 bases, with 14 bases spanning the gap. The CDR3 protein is CAWRTAGTTYEQYF. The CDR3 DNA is TGTGCCTGGAGGACCGCCGGGACAACCTACGAGCAGTACTTC.

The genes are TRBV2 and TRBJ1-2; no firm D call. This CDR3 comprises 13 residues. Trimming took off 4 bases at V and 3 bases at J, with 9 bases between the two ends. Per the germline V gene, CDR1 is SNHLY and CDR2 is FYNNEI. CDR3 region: CASSGEIYYGYTF. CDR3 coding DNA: TGTGCCAGCAGTGGTGAGATCTACTATGGCTACACCTTC.

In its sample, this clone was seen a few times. Here the CDR3 DNA reads TGCGCCAGCAGCTTGAGCACAGTTAATTCACCCCTCCACTTT. Translated, it gives CASSLSTVNSPLHF. The rearrangement links TRBV5-1 to TRBJ1-6; D call uncertain. Germline V CDR1 and CDR2: SGHRS, YFSETQ. This CDR3 has 14 amino acids. V was trimmed by 1 base and J by 6 bases, leaving 8 bases between them.

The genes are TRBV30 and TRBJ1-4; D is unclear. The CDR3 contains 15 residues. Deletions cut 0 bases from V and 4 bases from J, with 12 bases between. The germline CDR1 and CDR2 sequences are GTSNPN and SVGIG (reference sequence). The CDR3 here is CAWSVRDSLNEKLFF. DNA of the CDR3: TGTGCCTGGAGTGTCAGAGACTCCCTTAATGAAAAACTGTTTTTT.

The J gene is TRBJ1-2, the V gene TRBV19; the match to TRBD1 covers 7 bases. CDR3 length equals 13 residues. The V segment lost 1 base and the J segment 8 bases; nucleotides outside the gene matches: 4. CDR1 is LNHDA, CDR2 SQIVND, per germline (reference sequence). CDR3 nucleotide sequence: TGTGCCAGTAGTATAGTCGGGACAGAGGGCTACACCTTC. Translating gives CASSIVGTEGYTF.

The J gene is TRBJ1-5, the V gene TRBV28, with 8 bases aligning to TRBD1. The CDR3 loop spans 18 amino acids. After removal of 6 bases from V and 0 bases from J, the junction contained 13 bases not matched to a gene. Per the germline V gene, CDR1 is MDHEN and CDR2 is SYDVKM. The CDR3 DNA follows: TGTGCCAGCAGAACCTACAGGGGGAGAATCTATAGCAATCAGCCCCAGCATTTT. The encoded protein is CASRTYRGRIYSNQPQHF.

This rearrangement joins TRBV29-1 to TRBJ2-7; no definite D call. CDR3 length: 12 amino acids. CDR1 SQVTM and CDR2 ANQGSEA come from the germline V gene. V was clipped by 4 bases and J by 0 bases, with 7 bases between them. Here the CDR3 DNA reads TGCAGCGTTGCTATTAGCTCCTACGAGCAGTACTTC. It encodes CSVAISSYEQYF.

The CDR3 loop reads CASSIGQSPGQPQHF. CDR3 nucleotide sequence: TGTGCCAGTAGTATAGGACAGTCGCCGGGCCAGCCCCAGCATTTT. V usage is TRBV19 and J usage is TRBJ1-5; D is possibly TRBD1 (5 bases). This CDR3 comprises 15 residues. With 1 base removed from V and 7 bases from J, the gap between germline ends came to 14 bases. Germline V lookup: CDR1 LNHDA, CDR2 SQIVND (reference sequence).

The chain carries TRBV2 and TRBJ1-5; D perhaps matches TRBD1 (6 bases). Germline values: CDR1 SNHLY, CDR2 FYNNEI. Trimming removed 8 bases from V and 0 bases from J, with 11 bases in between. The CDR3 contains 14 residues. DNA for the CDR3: TGTGCCAGCGCACAGGGATATAGCAATCAGCCCCAGCATTTT. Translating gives CASAQGYSNQPQHF.

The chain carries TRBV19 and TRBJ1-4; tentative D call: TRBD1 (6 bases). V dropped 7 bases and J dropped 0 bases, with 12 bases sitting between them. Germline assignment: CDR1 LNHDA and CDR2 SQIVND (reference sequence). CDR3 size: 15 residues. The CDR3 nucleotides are TGTGCCAGTACCCAGACAGGTACAACTAATGAAAAACTGTTTTTT. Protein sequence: CASTQTGTTNEKLFF.

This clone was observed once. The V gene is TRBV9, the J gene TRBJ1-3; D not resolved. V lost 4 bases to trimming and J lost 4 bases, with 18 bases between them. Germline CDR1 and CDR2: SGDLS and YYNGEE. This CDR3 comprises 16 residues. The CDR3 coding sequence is TGTGCCAGCAGCCCCGAGTTCACGATTAGAGGAAACACCATATATTTT. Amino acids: CASSPEFTIRGNTIYF.

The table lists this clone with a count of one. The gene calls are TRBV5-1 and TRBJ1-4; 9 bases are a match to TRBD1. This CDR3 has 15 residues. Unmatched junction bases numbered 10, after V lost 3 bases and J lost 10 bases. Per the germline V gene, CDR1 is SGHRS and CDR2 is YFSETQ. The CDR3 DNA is TGCGCCAGCAGCTCGGAGACAGGGGGTTATGGAAAACTGTTTTTT. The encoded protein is CASSSETGGYGKLFF.

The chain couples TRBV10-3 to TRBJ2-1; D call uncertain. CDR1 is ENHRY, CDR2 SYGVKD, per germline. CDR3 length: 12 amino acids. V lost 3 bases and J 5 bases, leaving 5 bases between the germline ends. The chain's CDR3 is CAISERDNEQFF. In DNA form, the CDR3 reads TGTGCCATCAGTGAAAGAGACAATGAGCAGTTCTTC.